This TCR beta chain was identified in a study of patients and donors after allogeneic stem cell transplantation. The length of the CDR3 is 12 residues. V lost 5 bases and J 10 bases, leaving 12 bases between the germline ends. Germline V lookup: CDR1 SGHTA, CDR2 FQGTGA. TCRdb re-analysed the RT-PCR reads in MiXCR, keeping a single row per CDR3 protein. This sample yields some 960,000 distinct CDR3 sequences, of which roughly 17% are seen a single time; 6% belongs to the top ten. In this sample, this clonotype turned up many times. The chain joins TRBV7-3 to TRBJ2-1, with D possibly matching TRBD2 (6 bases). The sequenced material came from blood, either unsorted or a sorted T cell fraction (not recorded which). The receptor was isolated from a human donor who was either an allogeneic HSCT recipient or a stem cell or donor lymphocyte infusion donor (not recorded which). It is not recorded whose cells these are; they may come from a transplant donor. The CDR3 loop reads CASSQGGLEQFF. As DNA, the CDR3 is TGTGCCAGCAGCCAAGGAGGACTAGAGCAGTTCTTC.